Listed below are T cell receptor beta chains from one sample, sequenced in a study of CD8 T cells in ankylosing spondylitis. Using its own MiXCR run on the 5' RACE reads, TCRdb lists one record per CDR3 protein. Here the sample spans a few hundred thousand distinct CDR3 sequences, under 8.5% being singletons. Sequencing was done on a sample of blood, either unsorted or a sorted T cell fraction (not recorded which). The receptor set was obtained from a male donor with ankylosing spondylitis. Each CDR3 is given with its conserved first and last residue. The order of the fields is V gene, D gene, J gene, clone size, CDR3 length, CDR3 protein, CDR3 DNA. D genes are given only for firm matches. Clone sizes are given selectively: once, few, many, or a class where the clone is expanded.

V gene: TRBV27
D gene: NA
J gene: TRBJ2-5
clone size: many
CDR3 length: 15
CDR3 protein: CASRKNTEPQETQYF
CDR3 DNA: TGTGCCAGCAGAAAAAATACAGAACCCCAAGAGACCCAGTACTTC

V gene: TRBV12-5
D gene: NA
J gene: TRBJ1-5
clone size: NA
CDR3 length: 15
CDR3 protein: CASGLWPAGNQPQHF
CDR3 DNA: TGTGCTAGTGGTTTGTGGCCGGCGGGCAATCAGCCCCAGCATTTT

V gene: TRBV4-2
D gene: TRBD2
J gene: TRBJ2-2
clone size: NA
CDR3 length: 17
CDR3 protein: CASRGVLAGEGTGELFF
CDR3 DNA: TGTGCCAGCAGAGGGGTGCTAGCGGGAGAGGGCACCGGGGAGCTGTTTTTT

V gene: TRBV4-1
D gene: TRBD2
J gene: TRBJ2-2
clone size: few
CDR3 length: 15
CDR3 protein: CASSYSGSGTGELFF
CDR3 DNA: TGCGCCAGCAGCTATAGCGGGAGCGGCACCGGGGAGCTGTTTTTT

V gene: TRBV27
D gene: NA
J gene: TRBJ1-4
clone size: few
CDR3 length: 14
CDR3 protein: CASSRLGAGEKLFF
CDR3 DNA: TGTGCCAGCAGTCGACTTGGGGCAGGAGAAAAACTGTTTTTT

V gene: TRBV12-3/TRBV12-4
D gene: NA
J gene: TRBJ2-1
clone size: NA
CDR3 length: 15
CDR3 protein: CASRTIAVTYNEQFF
CDR3 DNA: TGTGCCAGCAGGACCATAGCGGTTACCTACAATGAGCAGTTCTTC

V gene: TRBV6-1
D gene: NA
J gene: TRBJ2-5
clone size: many
CDR3 length: 16
CDR3 protein: CASSEEYGRLQETQYF
CDR3 DNA: TGTGCCAGCAGTGAAGAATACGGGAGACTCCAAGAGACCCAGTACTTC

V gene: TRBV5-8
D gene: NA
J gene: TRBJ2-3
clone size: many
CDR3 length: 15
CDR3 protein: CASSPGSGSTDTQYF
CDR3 DNA: TGTGCCAGCAGCCCCGGTAGCGGTAGCACAGATACGCAGTATTTT

V gene: TRBV7-9
D gene: NA
J gene: TRBJ2-7
clone size: few
CDR3 length: 14
CDR3 protein: CASSLAGADNEQYF
CDR3 DNA: TGTGCCAGCAGCCTCGCCGGGGCTGATAACGAGCAGTACTTC

V gene: TRBV4-2
D gene: TRBD1
J gene: TRBJ2-5
clone size: NA
CDR3 length: 16
CDR3 protein: CASSHQPGQGEETQYF
CDR3 DNA: TGTGCCAGCAGCCACCAACCGGGACAGGGGGAAGAGACCCAGTACTTC

V gene: TRBV7-2
D gene: TRBD2
J gene: TRBJ2-3
clone size: many
CDR3 length: 15
CDR3 protein: CASSSIAGVADTQYF
CDR3 DNA: TGTGCCAGCAGCTCAATAGCGGGAGTAGCAGATACGCAGTATTTT

V gene: TRBV20-1
D gene: TRBD2
J gene: TRBJ2-3
clone size: few
CDR3 length: 13
CDR3 protein: CSARAGGADTQYF
CDR3 DNA: TGCAGTGCTAGAGCGGGGGGGGCAGATACGCAGTATTTT

V gene: TRBV11-1
D gene: NA
J gene: TRBJ2-7
clone size: NA
CDR3 length: 16
CDR3 protein: CASSLAPDSALYEQYF
CDR3 DNA: TGTGCCAGCAGCTTAGCGCCCGACAGCGCTCTCTACGAGCAGTACTTC

V gene: TRBV10-3
D gene: TRBD1
J gene: TRBJ1-5
clone size: many
CDR3 length: 13
CDR3 protein: CAISDGQAEPQHF
CDR3 DNA: TGTGCCATCAGTGACGGACAGGCCGAGCCCCAGCATTTT

V gene: TRBV5-1
D gene: TRBD2
J gene: TRBJ2-1
clone size: NA
CDR3 length: 16
CDR3 protein: CASSLASSGGFNEQFF
CDR3 DNA: TGCGCCAGCAGCTTGGCCTCTAGCGGTGGGTTCAATGAGCAGTTCTTC

V gene: TRBV12-3/TRBV12-4
D gene: TRBD2
J gene: TRBJ2-3
clone size: NA
CDR3 length: 15
CDR3 protein: CASSPSGRGADTQYF
CDR3 DNA: TGTGCCAGCAGTCCTAGCGGGAGAGGGGCAGATACGCAGTATTTT

V gene: TRBV9
D gene: NA
J gene: TRBJ2-3
clone size: NA
CDR3 length: 15
CDR3 protein: CASSPRSRGADTQYF
CDR3 DNA: TGTGCCAGCAGCCCTAGGTCTAGGGGGGCAGATACGCAGTATTTT

V gene: TRBV5-1
D gene: NA
J gene: TRBJ2-1
clone size: many
CDR3 length: 13
CDR3 protein: CASNLRESDEQFF
CDR3 DNA: TGCGCCAGCAATTTACGGGAGAGCGATGAGCAGTTCTTC

V gene: TRBV5-1
D gene: NA
J gene: TRBJ2-2
clone size: few
CDR3 length: 14
CDR3 protein: CASSSTGTPGELFF
CDR3 DNA: TGCGCCAGCAGCTCGACGGGGACACCCGGGGAGCTGTTTTTT

V gene: TRBV27
D gene: NA
J gene: TRBJ2-7
clone size: few
CDR3 length: 15
CDR3 protein: CASSLGRSSVYEQYF
CDR3 DNA: TGTGCCAGCAGTTTAGGTCGGAGTTCGGTCTACGAGCAGTACTTC

V gene: TRBV27
D gene: NA
J gene: TRBJ1-4
clone size: many
CDR3 length: 14
CDR3 protein: CASSLLAGNEKLFF
CDR3 DNA: TGTGCCAGCAGTTTATTAGCAGGGAATGAAAAACTGTTTTTT

V gene: TRBV9
D gene: NA
J gene: TRBJ2-1
clone size: few
CDR3 length: 15
CDR3 protein: CASSGLGLSYNEQFF
CDR3 DNA: TGTGCCAGCAGCGGACTCGGGCTCTCCTACAATGAGCAGTTCTTC

V gene: TRBV2
D gene: NA
J gene: TRBJ2-2
clone size: many
CDR3 length: 16
CDR3 protein: CASTPLGLPNTGELFF
CDR3 DNA: TGTGCCAGCACCCCCCTAGGGCTCCCGAACACCGGGGAGCTGTTTTTT

V gene: TRBV14
D gene: NA
J gene: TRBJ2-7
clone size: NA
CDR3 length: 14
CDR3 protein: CASSPGGWRNEQYF
CDR3 DNA: TGTGCCAGCAGCCCTGGGGGGTGGCGGAACGAGCAGTACTTC

V gene: TRBV20-1
D gene: NA
J gene: TRBJ2-1
clone size: many
CDR3 length: 11
CDR3 protein: CSARPYNEQFF
CDR3 DNA: TGCAGTGCTAGACCATACAATGAGCAGTTCTTC

V gene: TRBV29-1
D gene: TRBD2
J gene: TRBJ2-1
clone size: many
CDR3 length: 14
CDR3 protein: CSVVPGRTYNEQFF
CDR3 DNA: TGCAGCGTTGTCCCCGGGAGGACCTACAATGAGCAGTTCTTC

V gene: TRBV6-1
D gene: NA
J gene: TRBJ1-1
clone size: many
CDR3 length: 14
CDR3 protein: CASSPESFVAEAFF
CDR3 DNA: TGTGCCAGCAGTCCCGAATCCTTCGTTGCGGAAGCTTTCTTT

V gene: TRBV5-1
D gene: TRBD2
J gene: TRBJ2-7
clone size: few
CDR3 length: 14
CDR3 protein: CASSVLGRNYEQYF
CDR3 DNA: TGCGCCAGCAGCGTTCTCGGGAGGAATTACGAGCAGTACTTC

V gene: TRBV6-1
D gene: NA
J gene: TRBJ1-2
clone size: few
CDR3 length: 12
CDR3 protein: CASSETNYGYTF
CDR3 DNA: TGTGCCAGCAGTGAGACTAACTATGGCTACACCTTC

V gene: TRBV27
D gene: TRBD1
J gene: TRBJ1-2
clone size: NA
CDR3 length: 13
CDR3 protein: CASRTGTVNGYTF
CDR3 DNA: TGTGCCAGCAGAACGGGGACAGTTAACGGCTACACCTTC

V gene: TRBV12-5
D gene: TRBD1
J gene: TRBJ2-2
clone size: NA
CDR3 length: 16
CDR3 protein: CASGPTWTGDTGELFF
CDR3 DNA: TGTGCTAGTGGCCCCACTTGGACAGGGGACACCGGGGAGCTGTTTTTT

V gene: TRBV3-1
D gene: NA
J gene: TRBJ1-5
clone size: NA
CDR3 length: 15
CDR3 protein: CASSQDASGRKPQHF
CDR3 DNA: TGTGCCAGCAGCCAAGATGCGTCAGGTCGAAAGCCCCAGCATTTT

V gene: TRBV7-9
D gene: NA
J gene: TRBJ2-3
clone size: few
CDR3 length: 16
CDR3 protein: CASSYTHAGKKDTQYF
CDR3 DNA: TGTGCCAGCAGCTACACTCACGCGGGAAAGAAAGATACGCAGTATTTT

V gene: TRBV29-1
D gene: NA
J gene: TRBJ2-7
clone size: NA
CDR3 length: 14
CDR3 protein: CSVGPTGAAYEQYF
CDR3 DNA: TGCAGCGTTGGTCCTACGGGGGCTGCCTACGAGCAGTACTTC

V gene: TRBV20-1
D gene: TRBD2
J gene: TRBJ2-5
clone size: few
CDR3 length: 14
CDR3 protein: CSARHPSGSGTQYF
CDR3 DNA: TGCAGTGCTAGACACCCCAGCGGGAGCGGGACCCAGTACTTC

V gene: TRBV27
D gene: TRBD2
J gene: TRBJ2-5
clone size: NA
CDR3 length: 13
CDR3 protein: CASSLAGEATQYF
CDR3 DNA: TGTGCCAGCAGTTTAGCGGGAGAGGCGACCCAGTACTTC

V gene: TRBV6-5
D gene: TRBD1
J gene: TRBJ2-5
clone size: NA
CDR3 length: 15
CDR3 protein: CASSYTRTGGGTQYF
CDR3 DNA: TGTGCCAGCAGTTACACACGGACAGGAGGAGGGACCCAGTACTTC

V gene: TRBV18
D gene: NA
J gene: TRBJ2-5
clone size: NA
CDR3 length: 15
CDR3 protein: CASSPLWTVQETQYF
CDR3 DNA: TGTGCCAGCTCACCTCTTTGGACAGTGCAAGAGACCCAGTACTTC

V gene: TRBV29-1
D gene: NA
J gene: TRBJ2-2
clone size: many
CDR3 length: 11
CDR3 protein: CSGVYTGELFF
CDR3 DNA: TGCAGCGGGGTGTACACCGGGGAGCTGTTTTTT

V gene: TRBV3-1
D gene: NA
J gene: TRBJ1-2
clone size: few
CDR3 length: 15
CDR3 protein: CASSDWDGFGYGYTF
CDR3 DNA: TGTGCCAGCAGCGATTGGGATGGGTTCGGCTATGGCTACACCTTC

V gene: TRBV2
D gene: NA
J gene: TRBJ1-4
clone size: many
CDR3 length: 15
CDR3 protein: CASSGSGIMGEKLFF
CDR3 DNA: TGTGCCAGCAGTGGCTCAGGGATAATGGGCGAAAAACTGTTTTTT

V gene: TRBV7-3
D gene: NA
J gene: TRBJ2-4
clone size: few
CDR3 length: 15
CDR3 protein: CASSLSGTDQNIQYF
CDR3 DNA: TGTGCCAGCAGCTTATCCGGGACGGACCAAAACATTCAGTACTTC

V gene: TRBV4-3
D gene: NA
J gene: TRBJ2-3
clone size: NA
CDR3 length: 15
CDR3 protein: CASSQSALSADTQYF
CDR3 DNA: TGCGCCAGCAGCCAATCGGCCTTGAGCGCAGATACGCAGTATTTT

V gene: TRBV4-2
D gene: TRBD1
J gene: TRBJ1-1
clone size: NA
CDR3 length: 13
CDR3 protein: CASSQADRAQAFF
CDR3 DNA: TGTGCCAGCAGCCAAGCGGACAGGGCGCAAGCTTTCTTT

V gene: TRBV3-1
D gene: TRBD2
J gene: TRBJ2-1
clone size: NA
CDR3 length: 17
CDR3 protein: CASSQVLLAGGGSEQFF
CDR3 DNA: TGTGCCAGCAGCCAGGTCCTGCTAGCGGGAGGGGGAAGTGAGCAGTTCTTC

V gene: TRBV11-2
D gene: NA
J gene: TRBJ1-2
clone size: few
CDR3 length: 14
CDR3 protein: CASSTEPGLYGYTF
CDR3 DNA: TGTGCCAGCAGCACCGAACCGGGCCTCTATGGCTACACCTTC

V gene: TRBV7-3
D gene: NA
J gene: TRBJ2-1
clone size: NA
CDR3 length: 14
CDR3 protein: CASSPGGNHNEQFF
CDR3 DNA: TGTGCCAGCAGCCCTGGGGGGAACCACAATGAGCAGTTCTTC

V gene: TRBV2
D gene: NA
J gene: TRBJ2-3
clone size: NA
CDR3 length: 16
CDR3 protein: CASSEARARSTDTQYF
CDR3 DNA: TGTGCCAGCAGTGAAGCTCGAGCGAGGAGCACAGATACGCAGTATTTT